This is a list of T cell receptor beta chains from one sample in a study of blood T cell repertoires in COVID-19. The repertoire was sequenced with immunoSEQ multiplex PCR; TCRdb's copy has only in-frame clones and lacks some. Seen here are fewer than 700,000 clones, roughly nine tenths observed once, and the top ten hold about 8%. The sample consisted of peripheral blood. These receptors all stem from a woman aged 45-65 years with COVID-19, enrolled during active disease. The CDR3 runs from the conserved cysteine through the conserved F or W. Each record gives: J gene, D gene, V gene, clone size, CDR3 DNA, CDR3 protein. The D gene is left open where the match is weak. Part of the rows lack a size; the others show once, few, many or a class for expanded clones.

J gene: TRBJ2-7; D gene: TRBD1; V gene: TRBV12-3/TRBV12-4; clone size: -; CDR3 DNA: TGTGCCAGCAAGAGGGACAGTTCCCCCGAGCAGTACTTC; CDR3 protein: CASKRDSSPEQYF
J gene: TRBJ1-1; D gene: -; V gene: TRBV13; clone size: -; CDR3 DNA: TGTGCCAGCAGCACAGGGAGGGGAAAAGCTTTCTTT; CDR3 protein: CASSTGRGKAFF
J gene: TRBJ2-3; D gene: TRBD2; V gene: TRBV19; clone size: -; CDR3 DNA: TGTGCCAGTAGTATAAGGCTAGCGGGCAAAACAGATACGCAGTATTTT; CDR3 protein: CASSIRLAGKTDTQYF
J gene: TRBJ1-5; D gene: -; V gene: TRBV19; clone size: -; CDR3 DNA: TGTGCCAGTAGTATTGTGGTCATGGGGCCAGAGGTTAGCAATCAGCCCCAGCATTTT; CDR3 protein: CASSIVVMGPEVSNQPQHF
J gene: TRBJ2-1; D gene: -; V gene: TRBV6-5; clone size: -; CDR3 DNA: TGTGCCAGCAGTTTCACAGGGAATGAGCAGTTCTTC; CDR3 protein: CASSFTGNEQFF
J gene: TRBJ2-3; D gene: TRBD2; V gene: TRBV27; clone size: -; CDR3 DNA: TGTGCCAGCAGTTTTGTTAGCGGGGGGTTCACAGATACGCAGTATTTT; CDR3 protein: CASSFVSGGFTDTQYF
J gene: TRBJ2-7; D gene: -; V gene: TRBV27; clone size: -; CDR3 DNA: TGTGCCAGCGGGAGAACAACCGGAGCCTACGAGCAGTACTTC; CDR3 protein: CASGRTTGAYEQYF
J gene: TRBJ1-3; D gene: -; V gene: TRBV27; clone size: -; CDR3 DNA: TGTGCCAGCACCAACCGAGCGGGTGGAAACACCATATATTTT; CDR3 protein: CASTNRAGGNTIYF
J gene: TRBJ1-1; D gene: -; V gene: TRBV10-3; clone size: -; CDR3 DNA: TGTGCCATCAGTGAGTCGGAGGTCAGGGAAGCTTTCTTT; CDR3 protein: CAISESEVREAFF
J gene: TRBJ1-6; D gene: -; V gene: TRBV27; clone size: -; CDR3 DNA: TGTGCCAGCATGGAGGGGCCAGTATGGTCACCCCTCCACTTT; CDR3 protein: CASMEGPVWSPLHF
J gene: TRBJ2-2; D gene: TRBD1; V gene: TRBV5-1; clone size: -; CDR3 DNA: TGCGCCAGCAGCCGGGACAGGTTTGGCACCGGGGAGCTGTTTTTT; CDR3 protein: CASSRDRFGTGELFF
J gene: TRBJ1-2; D gene: -; V gene: TRBV19; clone size: -; CDR3 DNA: TGTGCCACCTATAAGACCCACAGGATCCATGGCTACACCTTC; CDR3 protein: CATYKTHRIHGYTF
J gene: TRBJ2-3; D gene: -; V gene: TRBV7-3; clone size: -; CDR3 DNA: TGTGCCAGCAGCTTAATTAGTGCAGATACGCAGTATTTT; CDR3 protein: CASSLISADTQYF
J gene: TRBJ1-6; D gene: TRBD1; V gene: TRBV19; clone size: -; CDR3 DNA: TGTGCCAGTAGCCCGGGACAGGGGAATTCACCCCTCCACTTT; CDR3 protein: CASSPGQGNSPLHF
J gene: TRBJ2-5; D gene: TRBD1; V gene: TRBV5-1; clone size: -; CDR3 DNA: TGCGCCAGCAGCGCTGGGACAGGGGCCATCCAAGAGACCCAGTACTTC; CDR3 protein: CASSAGTGAIQETQYF
J gene: TRBJ1-5; D gene: -; V gene: TRBV5-5; clone size: -; CDR3 DNA: TGTGCCAGCAGCTTGGCCGCCGGGAATCAGCCCCAGCATTTT; CDR3 protein: CASSLAAGNQPQHF
J gene: TRBJ2-5; D gene: TRBD1; V gene: TRBV7-9; clone size: -; CDR3 DNA: TGTGCCAGCAGCCCCCCGGGACAGGGGAGAGAGACCCAGTACTTC; CDR3 protein: CASSPPGQGRETQYF
J gene: TRBJ2-2; D gene: TRBD2; V gene: TRBV7-9; clone size: -; CDR3 DNA: TGTGCCAGCAGCACCGGGAGGGCAGGGACGAACACCGGGGAGCTGTTTTTT; CDR3 protein: CASSTGRAGTNTGELFF
J gene: TRBJ1-1; D gene: -; V gene: TRBV29-1; clone size: -; CDR3 DNA: TGCAGCGTTGAAACCGCTCTCTTATCCCCGAGCACTGAAGCTTTCTTT; CDR3 protein: CSVETALLSPSTEAFF
J gene: TRBJ1-5; D gene: TRBD1; V gene: TRBV27; clone size: -; CDR3 DNA: TGTGCCAGCAGTCCCTTGGACAGGGACAATCAGCCCCAGCATTTT; CDR3 protein: CASSPLDRDNQPQHF
J gene: TRBJ1-1; D gene: TRBD1; V gene: TRBV23-1; clone size: -; CDR3 DNA: TGCGCCAGCAGTCAACCGCCCGTATCCGGGACAGATAACACTGAAGCTTTCTTT; CDR3 protein: CASSQPPVSGTDNTEAFF
J gene: TRBJ1-5; D gene: -; V gene: TRBV18; clone size: -; CDR3 DNA: TGTGCCAGCTCACCTACACGGGAGATTAGCAATCAGCCCCAGCATTTT; CDR3 protein: CASSPTREISNQPQHF
J gene: TRBJ1-1; D gene: -; V gene: TRBV6-1; clone size: few; CDR3 DNA: TGTGCCAGCAGTGAAGTAGATGCGCTCGCTGAAGCTTTCTTT; CDR3 protein: CASSEVDALAEAFF
J gene: TRBJ1-1; D gene: -; V gene: TRBV3-1/TRBV3-2; clone size: -; CDR3 DNA: TGTGCCAGCAGCCTCATTGGGGGGGCGGGCACTGAAGCTTTCTTT; CDR3 protein: CASSLIGGAGTEAFF
J gene: TRBJ1-1; D gene: -; V gene: TRBV10-3; clone size: -; CDR3 DNA: TGTGCCACAACCAGAGACATGAACACTGAAGCTTTCTTT; CDR3 protein: CATTRDMNTEAFF